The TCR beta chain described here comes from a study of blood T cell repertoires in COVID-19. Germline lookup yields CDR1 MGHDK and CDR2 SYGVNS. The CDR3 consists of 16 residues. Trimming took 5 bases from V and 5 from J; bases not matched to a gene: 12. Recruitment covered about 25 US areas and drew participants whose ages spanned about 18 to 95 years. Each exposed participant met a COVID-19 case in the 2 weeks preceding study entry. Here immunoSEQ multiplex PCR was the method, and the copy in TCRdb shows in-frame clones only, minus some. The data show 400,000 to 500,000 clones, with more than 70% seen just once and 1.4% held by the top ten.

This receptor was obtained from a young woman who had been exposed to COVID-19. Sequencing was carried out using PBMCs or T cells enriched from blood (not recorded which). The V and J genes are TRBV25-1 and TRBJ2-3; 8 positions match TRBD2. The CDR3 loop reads CASSPGLAEGVDTQYF. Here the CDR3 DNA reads TGTGCCAGCAGTCCCGGACTAGCCGAGGGGGTAGATACGCAGTATTTT.